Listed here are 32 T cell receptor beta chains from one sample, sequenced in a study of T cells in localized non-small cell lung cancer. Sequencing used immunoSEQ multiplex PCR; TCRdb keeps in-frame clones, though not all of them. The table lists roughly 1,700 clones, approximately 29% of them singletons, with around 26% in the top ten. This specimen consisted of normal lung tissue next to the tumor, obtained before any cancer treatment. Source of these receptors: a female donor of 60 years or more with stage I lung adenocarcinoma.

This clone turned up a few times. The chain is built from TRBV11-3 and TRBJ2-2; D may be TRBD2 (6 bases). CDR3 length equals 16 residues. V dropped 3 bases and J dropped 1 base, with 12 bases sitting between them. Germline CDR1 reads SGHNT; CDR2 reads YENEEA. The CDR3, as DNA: TGTGCCAGCAGCTTTGGGAGGAGGGAGAACACCGGGGAGCTGTTTTTT. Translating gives CASSFGRRENTGELFF.

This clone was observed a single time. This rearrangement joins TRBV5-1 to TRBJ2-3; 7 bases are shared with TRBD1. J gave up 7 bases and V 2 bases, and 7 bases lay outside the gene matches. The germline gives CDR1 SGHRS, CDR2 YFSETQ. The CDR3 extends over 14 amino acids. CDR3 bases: TGCGCCAGCAGCTTTGGACAGGAGTCAAATACGCAGTATTTT. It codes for CASSFGQESNTQYF. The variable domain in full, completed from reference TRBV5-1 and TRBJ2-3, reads KAGVTQTPRYLIKTRGQQVTLSCSPISGHRSVSWYQQTPGQGLQFLFEYFSETQRNKGNFPGRFSGRQFSNSRSEMNVSTLELGDSALYLCASSFGQESNTQYFGPGTRLTVL.

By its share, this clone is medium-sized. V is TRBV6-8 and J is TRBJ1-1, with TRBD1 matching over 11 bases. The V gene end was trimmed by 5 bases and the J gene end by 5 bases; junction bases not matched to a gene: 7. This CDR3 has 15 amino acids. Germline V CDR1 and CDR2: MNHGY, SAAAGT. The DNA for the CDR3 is TGTGCCAGCAGTAAAGGGACAGGGGGTGGAACTGAAGCTTTCTTT. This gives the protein CASSKGTGGGTEAFF.

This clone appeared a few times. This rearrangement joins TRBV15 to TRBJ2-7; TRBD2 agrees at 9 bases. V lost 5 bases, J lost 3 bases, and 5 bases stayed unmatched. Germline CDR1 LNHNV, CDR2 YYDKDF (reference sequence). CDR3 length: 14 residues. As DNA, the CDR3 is TGTGCCACCAGCCAAGGACTAGCGAACTACGAGCAGTACTTC. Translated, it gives CATSQGLANYEQYF. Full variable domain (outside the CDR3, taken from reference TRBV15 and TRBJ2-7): DAMVIQNPRYQVTQFGKPVTLSCSQTLNHNVMYWYQQKSSQAPKLLFHYYDKDFNNEADTPDNFQSRRPNTSFCFLDIRSPGLGDTAMYLCATSQGLANYEQYFGPGTRLTVT.

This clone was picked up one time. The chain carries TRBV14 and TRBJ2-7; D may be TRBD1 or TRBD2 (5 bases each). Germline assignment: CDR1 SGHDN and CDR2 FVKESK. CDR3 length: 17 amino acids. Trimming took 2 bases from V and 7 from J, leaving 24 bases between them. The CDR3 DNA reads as TGTGCCAGCAGCCAAACCGGCCGAGGGTTGACAGCCCCGGAGCAGTACTTC. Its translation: CASSQTGRGLTAPEQYF. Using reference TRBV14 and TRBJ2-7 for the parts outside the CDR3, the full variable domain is EAGVTQFPSHSVIEKGQTVTLRCDPISGHDNLYWYRRVMGKEIKFLLHFVKESKQDESGMPNNRFLAERTGGTYSTLKVQPAELEDSGVYFCASSQTGRGLTAPEQYFGPGTRLTVT.

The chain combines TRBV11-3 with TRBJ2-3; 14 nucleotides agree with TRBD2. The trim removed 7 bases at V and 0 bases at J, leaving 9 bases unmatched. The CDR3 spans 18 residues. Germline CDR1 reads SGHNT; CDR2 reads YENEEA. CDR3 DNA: TGTGCCAGCACACCTCCGGGACTAGCGGGGGCGAGCACAGATACGCAGTATTTT. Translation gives CASTPPGLAGASTDTQYF. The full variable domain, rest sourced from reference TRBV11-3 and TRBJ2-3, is EAGVVQSPRYKIIEKKQPVAFWCNPISGHNTLYWYLQNLGQGPELLIRYENEEAVDDSQLPKDRFSAERLKGVDSTLKIQPAELGDSAVYLCASTPPGLAGASTDTQYFGPGTRLTVL.

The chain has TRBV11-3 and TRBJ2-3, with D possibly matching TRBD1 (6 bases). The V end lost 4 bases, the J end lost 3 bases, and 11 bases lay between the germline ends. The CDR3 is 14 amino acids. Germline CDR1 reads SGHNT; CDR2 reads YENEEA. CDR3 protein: CASSSSGVTDTQYF. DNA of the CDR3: TGTGCCAGCAGCTCCTCAGGGGTAACAGATACGCAGTATTTT.

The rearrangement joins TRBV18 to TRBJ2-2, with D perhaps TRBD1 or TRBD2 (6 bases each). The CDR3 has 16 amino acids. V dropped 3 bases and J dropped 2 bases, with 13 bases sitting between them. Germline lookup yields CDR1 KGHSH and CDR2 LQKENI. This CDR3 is CASSPRFGGNTGELFF. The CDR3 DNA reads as TGTGCCAGCTCACCGCGTTTCGGGGGCAACACCGGGGAGCTGTTTTTT.

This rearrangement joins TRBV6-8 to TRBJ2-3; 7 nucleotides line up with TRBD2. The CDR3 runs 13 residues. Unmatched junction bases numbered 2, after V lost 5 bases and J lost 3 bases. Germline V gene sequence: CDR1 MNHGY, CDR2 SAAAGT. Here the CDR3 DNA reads TGTGCCAGCAGTGAGGGAGGGACAGATACGCAGTATTTT. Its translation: CASSEGGTDTQYF.

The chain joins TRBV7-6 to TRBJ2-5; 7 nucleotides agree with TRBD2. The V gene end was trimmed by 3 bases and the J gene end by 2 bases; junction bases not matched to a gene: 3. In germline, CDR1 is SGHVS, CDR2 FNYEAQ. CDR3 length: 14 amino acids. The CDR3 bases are TGTGCCAGCAGCTTGCTCGGGGGGCAAGAGACCCAGTACTTC. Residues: CASSLLGGQETQYF.

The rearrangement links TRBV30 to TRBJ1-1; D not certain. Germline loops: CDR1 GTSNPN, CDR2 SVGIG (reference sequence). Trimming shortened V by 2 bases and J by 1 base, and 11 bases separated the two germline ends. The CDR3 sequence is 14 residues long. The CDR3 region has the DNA TGTGCCTGGAGTAAAGTCAGCCCGAACACTGAAGCTTTCTTT. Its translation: CAWSKVSPNTEAFF.

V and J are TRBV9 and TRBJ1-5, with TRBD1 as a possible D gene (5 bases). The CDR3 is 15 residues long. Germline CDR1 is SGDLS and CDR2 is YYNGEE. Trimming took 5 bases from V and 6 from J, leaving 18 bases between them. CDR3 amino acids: CASSEEETGGQPQHF. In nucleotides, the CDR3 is TGTGCCAGCAGTGAAGAGGAAACCGGGGGTCAGCCCCAGCATTTT. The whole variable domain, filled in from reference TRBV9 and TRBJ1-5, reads DSGVTQTPKHLITATGQRVTLRCSPRSGDLSVYWYQQSLDQGLQFLIQYYNGEERAKGNILERFSAQQFPDLHSELNLSSLELGDSALYFCASSEEETGGQPQHFGDGTRLSIL.

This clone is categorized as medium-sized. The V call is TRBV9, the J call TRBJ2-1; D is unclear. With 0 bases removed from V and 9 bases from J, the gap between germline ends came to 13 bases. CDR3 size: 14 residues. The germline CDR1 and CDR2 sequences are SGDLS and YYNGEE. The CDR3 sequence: CASSVGAMSTEQFF. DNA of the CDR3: TGTGCCAGCAGCGTAGGTGCAATGTCGACTGAGCAGTTCTTC.

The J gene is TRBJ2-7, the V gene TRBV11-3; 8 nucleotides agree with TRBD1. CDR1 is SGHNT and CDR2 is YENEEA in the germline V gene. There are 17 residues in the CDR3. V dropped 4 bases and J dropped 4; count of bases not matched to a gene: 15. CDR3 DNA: TGTGCCAGCAGCTCCAGTATAGGGGCAGGGGGCGATTACGAGCAGTACTTC. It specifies CASSSSIGAGGDYEQYF. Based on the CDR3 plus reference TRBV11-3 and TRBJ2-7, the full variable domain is EAGVVQSPRYKIIEKKQPVAFWCNPISGHNTLYWYLQNLGQGPELLIRYENEEAVDDSQLPKDRFSAERLKGVDSTLKIQPAELGDSAVYLCASSSSIGAGGDYEQYFGPGTRLTVT.

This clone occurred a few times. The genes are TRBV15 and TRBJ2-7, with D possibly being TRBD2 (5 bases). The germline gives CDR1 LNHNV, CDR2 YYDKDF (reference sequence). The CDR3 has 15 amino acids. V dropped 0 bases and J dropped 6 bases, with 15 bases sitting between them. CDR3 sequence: CATSRDFKGRGEQYF. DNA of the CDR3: TGTGCCACCAGCAGAGATTTCAAGGGTCGGGGCGAGCAGTACTTC.

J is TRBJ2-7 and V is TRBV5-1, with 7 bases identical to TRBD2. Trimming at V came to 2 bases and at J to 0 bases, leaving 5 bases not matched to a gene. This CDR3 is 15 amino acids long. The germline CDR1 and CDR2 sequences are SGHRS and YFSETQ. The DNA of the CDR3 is TGCGCCAGCAGCTTAGGCGGGAGCCTCTCCTACGAGCAGTACTTC. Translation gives CASSLGGSLSYEQYF.

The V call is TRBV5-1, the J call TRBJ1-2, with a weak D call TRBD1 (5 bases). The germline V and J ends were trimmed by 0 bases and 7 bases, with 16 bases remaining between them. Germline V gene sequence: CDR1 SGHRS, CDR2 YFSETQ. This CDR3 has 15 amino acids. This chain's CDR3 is CASSLVAGREVGYTF. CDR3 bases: TGCGCCAGCAGCTTGGTTGCAGGGAGGGAGGTTGGCTACACCTTC. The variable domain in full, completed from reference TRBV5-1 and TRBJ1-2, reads KAGVTQTPRYLIKTRGQQVTLSCSPISGHRSVSWYQQTPGQGLQFLFEYFSETQRNKGNFPGRFSGRQFSNSRSEMNVSTLELGDSALYLCASSLVAGREVGYTFGSGTRLTVV.

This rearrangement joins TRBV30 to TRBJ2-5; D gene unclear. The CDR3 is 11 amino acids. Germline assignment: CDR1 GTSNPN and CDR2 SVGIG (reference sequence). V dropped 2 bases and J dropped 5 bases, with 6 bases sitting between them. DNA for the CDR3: TGTGCCTGGAGTAACCGGGAGACCCAGTACTTC. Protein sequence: CAWSNRETQYF.

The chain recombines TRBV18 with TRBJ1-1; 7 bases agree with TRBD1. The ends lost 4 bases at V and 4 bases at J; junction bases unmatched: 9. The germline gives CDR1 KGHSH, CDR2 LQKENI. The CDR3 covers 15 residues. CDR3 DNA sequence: TGTGCCAGCTCACTTCAAACAGGGGTCGGCACTGAAGCTTTCTTT. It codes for CASSLQTGVGTEAFF.

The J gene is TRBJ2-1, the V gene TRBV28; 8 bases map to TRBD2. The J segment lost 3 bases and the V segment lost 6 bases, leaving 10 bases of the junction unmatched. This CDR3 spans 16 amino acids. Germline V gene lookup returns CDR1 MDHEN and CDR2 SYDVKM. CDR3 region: CASSHSSSGFYNEQFF. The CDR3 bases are TGTGCCAGCAGCCATTCATCTAGCGGGTTCTACAATGAGCAGTTCTTC.

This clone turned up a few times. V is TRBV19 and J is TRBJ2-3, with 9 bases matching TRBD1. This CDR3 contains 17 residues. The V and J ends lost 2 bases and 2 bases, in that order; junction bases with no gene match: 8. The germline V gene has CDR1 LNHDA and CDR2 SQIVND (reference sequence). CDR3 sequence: CASSISSGTGFTDTQYF. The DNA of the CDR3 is TGTGCCAGTAGTATATCCTCCGGGACAGGGTTCACAGATACGCAGTATTTT. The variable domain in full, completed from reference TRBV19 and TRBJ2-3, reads DGGITQSPKYLFRKEGQNVTLSCEQNLNHDAMYWYRQDPGQGLRLIYYSQIVNDFQKGDIAEGYSVSREKKESFPLTVTSAQKNPTAFYLCASSISSGTGFTDTQYFGPGTRLTVL.

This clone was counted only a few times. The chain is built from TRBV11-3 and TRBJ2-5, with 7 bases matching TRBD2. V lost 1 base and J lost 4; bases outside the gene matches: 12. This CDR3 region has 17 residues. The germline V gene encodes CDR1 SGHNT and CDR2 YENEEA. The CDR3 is CASSLGTSPSGTETQYF. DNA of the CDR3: TGTGCCAGCAGCTTAGGGACTAGTCCGTCGGGAACAGAGACCCAGTACTTC.

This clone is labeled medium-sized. The CDR3 nucleotides read TGTGCCAGCAGTTACTCGACCCTCTCCCAAGAGACCCAGTACTTC. It yields the protein CASSYSTLSQETQYF. The chain combines TRBV6-8 with TRBJ2-5; D not certain. Trimming took 0 bases from V and 1 from J, leaving 9 bases between them. The length of the CDR3 is 15 residues. Germline V gene lookup returns CDR1 MNHGY and CDR2 SAAAGT.

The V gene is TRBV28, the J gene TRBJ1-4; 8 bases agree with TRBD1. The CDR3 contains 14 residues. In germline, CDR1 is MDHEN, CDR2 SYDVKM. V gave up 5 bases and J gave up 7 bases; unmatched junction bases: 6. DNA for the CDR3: TGTGCCAGCAGTCTGACAGGGGTTAGTGAAAAACTGTTTTTT. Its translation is CASSLTGVSEKLFF.

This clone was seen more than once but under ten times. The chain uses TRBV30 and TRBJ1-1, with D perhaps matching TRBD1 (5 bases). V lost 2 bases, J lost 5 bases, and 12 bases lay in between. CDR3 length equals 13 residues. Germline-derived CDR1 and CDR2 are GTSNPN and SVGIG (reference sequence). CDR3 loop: CAWSLGDGTEAFF. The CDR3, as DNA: TGTGCCTGGAGTTTGGGGGATGGGACTGAAGCTTTCTTT.

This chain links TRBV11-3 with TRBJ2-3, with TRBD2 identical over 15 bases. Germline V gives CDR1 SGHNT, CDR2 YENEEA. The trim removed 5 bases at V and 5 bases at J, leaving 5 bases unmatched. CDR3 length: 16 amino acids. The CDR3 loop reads CASSVGLAGGEDTQYF. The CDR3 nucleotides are TGTGCCAGCAGCGTGGGACTAGCGGGAGGTGAAGATACGCAGTATTTT.

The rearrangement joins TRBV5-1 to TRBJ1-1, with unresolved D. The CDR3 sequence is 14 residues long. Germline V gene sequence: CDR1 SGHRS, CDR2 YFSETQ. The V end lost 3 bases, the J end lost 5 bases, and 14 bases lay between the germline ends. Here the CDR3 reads CASSSDRFGTEAFF. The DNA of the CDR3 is TGCGCCAGCAGCTCCGACCGTTTCGGGACTGAAGCTTTCTTT.

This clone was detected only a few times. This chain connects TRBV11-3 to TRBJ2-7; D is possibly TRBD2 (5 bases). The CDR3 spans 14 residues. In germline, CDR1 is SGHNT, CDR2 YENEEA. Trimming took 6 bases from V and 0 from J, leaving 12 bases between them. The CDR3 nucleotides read TGTGCCAGCAGTTACCCGGGAAGCTCCTACGAGCAGTACTTC. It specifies CASSYPGSSYEQYF.

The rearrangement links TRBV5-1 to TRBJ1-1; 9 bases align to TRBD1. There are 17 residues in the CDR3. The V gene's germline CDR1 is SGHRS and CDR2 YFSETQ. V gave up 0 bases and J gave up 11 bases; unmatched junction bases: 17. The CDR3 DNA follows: TGCGCCAGCAGCTTGGCCCCCCTCTGGCAGACAGGGGGGAAGGCTTTCTTT. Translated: CASSLAPLWQTGGKAFF.

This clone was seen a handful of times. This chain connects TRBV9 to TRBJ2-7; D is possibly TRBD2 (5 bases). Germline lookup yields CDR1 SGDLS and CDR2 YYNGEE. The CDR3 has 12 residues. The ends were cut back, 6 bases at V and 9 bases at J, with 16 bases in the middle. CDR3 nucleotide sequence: TGTGCCAGCAACGGCGGGCGCGGTTCGCAGTACTTC. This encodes CASNGGRGSQYF.

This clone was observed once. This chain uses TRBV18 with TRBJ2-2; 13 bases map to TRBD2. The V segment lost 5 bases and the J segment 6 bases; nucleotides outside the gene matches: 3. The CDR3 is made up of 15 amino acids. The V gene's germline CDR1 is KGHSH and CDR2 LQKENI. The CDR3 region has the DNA TGTGCCAGCTCATCGGGACTAGCGGGATCCGGGGAGCTGTTTTTT. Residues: CASSSGLAGSGELFF.

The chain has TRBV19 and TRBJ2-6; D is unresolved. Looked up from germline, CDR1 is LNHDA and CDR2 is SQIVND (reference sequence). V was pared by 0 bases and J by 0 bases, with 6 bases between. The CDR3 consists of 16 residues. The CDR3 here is CASSIDYDSGANVLTF. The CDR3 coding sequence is TGTGCCAGTAGTATAGATTATGACTCTGGGGCCAACGTCCTGACTTTC. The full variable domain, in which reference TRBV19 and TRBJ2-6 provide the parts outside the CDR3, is DGGITQSPKYLFRKEGQNVTLSCEQNLNHDAMYWYRQDPGQGLRLIYYSQIVNDFQKGDIAEGYSVSREKKESFPLTVTSAQKNPTAFYLCASSIDYDSGANVLTFGAGSRLTVL.